The rows below give T cell receptor beta chains drawn from one sample of a study of T cell changes during pregnancy in multiple sclerosis. Assay used: immunoSEQ multiplex PCR; TCRdb lists only in-frame clones, some missing. The repertoire holds around 100,000 clones, roughly 90% seen once, with around 3.5% in the top ten. Material: peripheral blood, obtained after pregnancy. The source of these receptors is a female donor with multiple sclerosis, enrolled in a pregnancy study. Each CDR3 is given with its conserved first and last residue. D genes are given only for firm matches. Size is stated for part of the rows, as once, few or many counts, or as a class when the clone is expanded.

J | size | V | D | DNA | CDR3
TRBJ1-1 | - | TRBV18 | - | TGTGCCAGCTCATCAGAAGGCGGTCTACCCGGGGCTGAAGCTTTCTTT | CASSSEGGLPGAEAFF
TRBJ1-1 | - | TRBV6-6 | - | TGTGCCAGCAGCACCAACAGGGTTGGAGAAGCTTTCTTT | CASSTNRVGEAFF
TRBJ2-2 | - | TRBV9 | TRBD1 | TGTGCCAGCAACCGGGACAGGGTCACCGGGGAGCTGTTTTTT | CASNRDRVTGELFF
TRBJ1-2 | - | TRBV15 | TRBD1 | TGTGCCACCAGCACGGGACAGAACTATGGCTACACCTTC | CATSTGQNYGYTF
TRBJ2-7 | once | TRBV18 | - | TGTGCCAGCTCAGAACTCCCCCATGGCTACGAGCAGTACTTC | CASSELPHGYEQYF
TRBJ1-1 | - | TRBV4-1 | TRBD1 | TGCGCCAGCAGCCAAGCCGGCAGGGGGCAACTAATGAACACTGAAGCTTTCTTT | CASSQAGRGQLMNTEAFF
TRBJ1-2 | - | TRBV27 | - | TGTGCCAGCATGCGGTCGTCGGTGCTACTTTCTAAGTATGGCTACACCTTC | CASMRSSVLLSKYGYTF
TRBJ2-7 | - | TRBV9 | - | TGTGCCAGCAGCGAGAACCAGGGATTGAGCTACGAGCAGTACTTC | CASSENQGLSYEQYF
TRBJ1-3 | - | TRBV7-6 | TRBD1 | TGTGCCAGCAGCTCTAAGACAGGGAAGAGCTCTGGAAACACCATATATTTT | CASSSKTGKSSGNTIYF
TRBJ1-4 | - | TRBV19 | - | TGTGCCAGTAGCTACGCGGGCGGGGCAACTAATGAAAAACTGTTTTTT | CASSYAGGATNEKLFF
TRBJ1-2 | - | TRBV19 | TRBD1 | TGTGCCAGTACCAGACAGGGGACGGATGGCTACACCTTC | CASTRQGTDGYTF
TRBJ2-2 | - | TRBV7-6 | TRBD2 | TGTGCCAGCAGCTTAACTAGCGGGGGGCTGAACACCGGGGAGCTGTTTTTT | CASSLTSGGLNTGELFF
TRBJ2-2 | - | TRBV9 | TRBD1 | TGTGCCAGCAGCGCCTCCCGAGGGGGCGGACAGATTTTCGCGAACACCGGGGAGCTGTTTTTT | CASSASRGGGQIFANTGELFF
TRBJ2-3 | - | TRBV5-1 | TRBD2 | TGCGCCAGCAGCTCCCGGACTAGCGGGGGGACAGATACGCAGTATTTT | CASSSRTSGGTDTQYF
TRBJ1-1 | once | TRBV9 | TRBD1 | TGTGCCAGCAGCGTAGCGACCGCGGGACAGGGAAAGAACACTGAAGCTTTCTTT | CASSVATAGQGKNTEAFF
TRBJ2-1 | - | TRBV7-9 | TRBD2 | TGTGCCAGCAGCCCCCGGGGGGTAACCTACAATGAGCAGTTCTTC | CASSPRGVTYNEQFF
TRBJ2-1 | - | TRBV9 | - | TGTGCCAGCAGCGTAGACGCTGTCGGTGGTGAGCAGTTCTTC | CASSVDAVGGEQFF
TRBJ1-2 | - | TRBV9 | - | TGTGCCAGCAGCTCGAGGACAGTGCCAGAGAGCTATGGCTACACCTTC | CASSSRTVPESYGYTF
TRBJ2-6 | - | TRBV6-1 | - | TGTGCCAGCGCACGACTCTCTGGGGCCAACGTCCTGACTTTC | CASARLSGANVLTF
TRBJ2-1 | - | TRBV29-1 | TRBD2 | TGCAGCGTACTGACTAGCGGGGGAAATTGGAGGTCCTACAATGAGCAGTTCTTC | CSVLTSGGNWRSYNEQFF
TRBJ2-3 | - | TRBV7-2 | - | TGTGCCAGCAGCCCGGTCGGGGGAGGCACAGATACGCAGTATTTT | CASSPVGGGTDTQYF
TRBJ1-6 | once | TRBV7-9 | TRBD1 | TGTGCCAGCAGCTTGGGACAGCCGTATAATTCACCCCTCCACTTT | CASSLGQPYNSPLHF
TRBJ2-5 | - | TRBV7-8 | TRBD1 | TGTGCCAGCAACCCTCCGGACAGGGGGCGCGCCGTAGAGACCCAGTACTTC | CASNPPDRGRAVETQYF
TRBJ1-5 | few | TRBV5-6 | - | TGTGCCAGCAGCTTGGGACAGGCGAGCAATCAGCCCCAGCATTTT | CASSLGQASNQPQHF
TRBJ1-5 | - | TRBV19 | TRBD1 | TGTGCCAGTAGTGGGACAGGGGGCCATCAGCCCCAGCATTTT | CASSGTGGHQPQHF
TRBJ1-1 | - | TRBV5-1 | TRBD1 | TGCGCCAGCAGCTTAGAGACAGGGCTTTACACTGAAGCTTTCTTT | CASSLETGLYTEAFF
TRBJ1-2 | once | TRBV13 | - | TGTGCCAGCAGCTTATTCGGTGAATTCTATGGCTACACCTTC | CASSLFGEFYGYTF
TRBJ1-5 | - | TRBV19 | - | TGTGCCAGTAGTATGTCTCGGCAGGCCTACAATCAGCCCCAGCATTTT | CASSMSRQAYNQPQHF
TRBJ1-1 | - | TRBV18 | - | TGTGCCAGCTCACCGAATAGCTTCATTGGACAGAACACTGAAGCTTTCTTT | CASSPNSFIGQNTEAFF
TRBJ2-1 | - | TRBV9 | TRBD2 | TGTGCCAGCAGCGTAGGGACTAGCGGGGGGCACAATGAGCAGTTCTTC | CASSVGTSGGHNEQFF
TRBJ1-1 | - | TRBV18 | - | TGTGCCAGCTCACCACCCTCAGGATTCACTGAAGCTTTCTTT | CASSPPSGFTEAFF
TRBJ2-7 | few | TRBV2 | - | TGTGCCAGCACATCCGTAAAGAGGGACAACGAGCAGTACTTC | CASTSVKRDNEQYF
TRBJ1-6 | - | TRBV5-4 | TRBD1 | TGTGCCAGCAGCCCTAGACGGGACAGGGGGATAAATTCACCCCTCCACTTT | CASSPRRDRGINSPLHF
TRBJ1-1 | - | TRBV28 | - | TGTGCCAGCAGTTTGGTTGGCAGGGTGATCACTGAAGCTTTCTTT | CASSLVGRVITEAFF
TRBJ2-5 | - | TRBV5-1 | TRBD1 | TGCGCCAGCAGCCCGAACGGACAGGGCCAAGAGACCCAGTACTTC | CASSPNGQGQETQYF
TRBJ2-2 | - | TRBV4-1 | TRBD2 | TGCGCCAGCAGCCAAGAGGGGCTAGCGGGGCGAGTAGGGGAGGAGCTGTTTTTT | CASSQEGLAGRVGEELFF
TRBJ1-2 | - | TRBV29-1 | TRBD1 | TGCAGCGTTGATAGCCAGGGACAGGGAAGCTCCTATGGCTACACCTTC | CSVDSQGQGSSYGYTF
TRBJ2-7 | - | TRBV13 | TRBD1 | TGTGCCAGCAGCCTCCCGGGACAGGGGTCACTCGAGCAGTACTTC | CASSLPGQGSLEQYF
TRBJ1-5 | few | TRBV5-6 | - | TGTGCCAGCAGCCTTTCGGGCAGGGGCCGTGGTCAGCCCCAGCATTTT | CASSLSGRGRGQPQHF
TRBJ1-4 | - | TRBV30 | - | TGTGCCTGGTCGTCCAATGAGGAAAAACTGTTTTTT | CAWSSNEEKLFF
TRBJ2-5 | - | TRBV5-1 | - | TGCGCCAGCAGCCCACGAGCGGGTGGGGAGACCCAGTACTTC | CASSPRAGGETQYF
TRBJ1-6 | - | TRBV2 | - | TGTGCCAGCACTGGGGGGGGGTTGATAAATAATTCACCCCTCCACTTT | CASTGGGLINNSPLHF
TRBJ1-6 | - | TRBV2 | - | TGTGCCAGCAGAGGACACAGGGAAGCTAATTCACCCCTCCACTTT | CASRGHREANSPLHF
TRBJ1-1 | - | TRBV7-9 | TRBD1 | TGTGCCAGCAGCAGCACAGGGGGCAGCACTGAAGCTTTCTTT | CASSSTGGSTEAFF
TRBJ2-7 | - | TRBV7-6 | TRBD1 | TGTGCCAGCAGCACACTGGCGGACAGGGCTCACGAGCAGTACTTC | CASSTLADRAHEQYF
TRBJ2-3 | - | TRBV6-1 | - | TGTGCCAGCAGTCCCAGGGGGGCAGATACGCAGTATTTT | CASSPRGADTQYF
TRBJ2-3 | - | TRBV15 | - | TGTGCCACCAGCAGCGGACTGAGCCATCTTAGCACAGATACGCAGTATTTT | CATSSGLSHLSTDTQYF
TRBJ2-5 | - | TRBV18 | TRBD1 | TGTGCCAGCTCAGGTGGACAGGTTGGGGAGACCCAGTACTTC | CASSGGQVGETQYF
TRBJ2-5 | - | TRBV19 | TRBD1 | TGTGCCAGTAGTTCCATGCCCTGGACAGGGGGCCAAGAGACCCAGTACTTC | CASSSMPWTGGQETQYF
TRBJ2-3 | - | TRBV5-1 | - | TGCGCCACAGGGCAATACCCGACAGATACGCAGTATTTT | CATGQYPTDTQYF
TRBJ2-3 | - | TRBV7-7 | - | TGTGCTAGCAGCTTAGGAGCGTCCAACCGGGGAGATACGCAGTATTTT | CASSLGASNRGDTQYF
TRBJ1-6 | - | TRBV21-1 | - | TGTGCCAGCAGCCTCGGGGGACCCCTCCACTTT | CASSLGGPLHF